This entry is about one T cell receptor (beta chain). The sample belongs to a study of CD8+ T cells in alopecia areata. Overall study: The drug, oral tofacitinib, was given to treated patients at 5 to 10 mg twice daily.

This CDR3 has 13 amino acids. Germline V gene sequence: CDR1 SGHRS, CDR2 YFSETQ. V dropped 3 bases and J dropped 6 bases, with 13 bases sitting between them. cDNA reverse transcribed from extracted RNA served as the sequencing template. Sequencing used immunoSEQ multiplex PCR; TCRdb keeps in-frame clones, though not all of them. The sample has more than 95,000 clones; 41% are singletons. This chain connects TRBV5-1 to TRBJ2-7; D uncertain. Material for sequencing was CD4+ T cells sorted from blood. The source of this sequence is a human donor with alopecia areata. CDR3 in amino acids: CASSYNPSLEQYF. The DNA of the CDR3 is TGCGCCAGCAGCTACAACCCGAGCCTCGAGCAGTACTTC. The full variable domain, with the rest looked up from reference TRBV5-1 and TRBJ2-7, is KAGVTQTPRYLIKTRGQQVTLSCSPISGHRSVSWYQQTPGQGLQFLFEYFSETQRNKGNFPGRFSGRQFSNSRSEMNVSTLELGDSALYLCASSYNPSLEQYFGPGTRLTVT.